One and the same sample provided the 4 T cell receptor beta chains below, sequenced in a study of CD8 T cells in ankylosing spondylitis. TCRdb called the 5' RACE reads again in MiXCR, with one record for every CDR3 protein. The sample holds some 340,000 distinct CDR3 sequences, roughly 14% seen once. The sequenced sample consisted of blood, either unsorted or a sorted T cell fraction (not recorded which). These receptors originate from a male donor with ankylosing spondylitis or in good health (not recorded which).

As for this clonotype: At one of its ends the junction is not consistent with the germline gene, which may arise from a read error. The genes are TRBV20-1 and TRBJ1-4; D is uncertain. CDR3 length: 12 residues. Germline CDR1 and CDR2: DFQATT and SNEGSKA (reference sequence). The CDR3 nucleotides read TGCAGTGCGGATGGCATGACGGAAAAACTTTTTTTT. Residues: CSADGMTEKLFF.

This clonotype occurred once. The chain combines TRBV20-1 with TRBJ2-7, with TRBD1 as a possible D gene (6 bases). The CDR3 is made up of 13 amino acids. CDR1 is DFQATT and CDR2 is SNEGSKA in the germline V gene (reference sequence). V was pared by 2 bases and J by 2 bases, with 10 bases between. This chain's CDR3 is CSARWQGTYEQYF. The DNA for the CDR3 is TGCAGTGCTAGATGGCAGGGGACCTACGAGCAGTACTTC.

This clonotype turned up a few times. J is TRBJ2-7 and V is TRBV5-8; no definite D call. This CDR3 comprises 15 residues. Germline V CDR1 and CDR2: SGHTS, YDEGEE. V gave up 4 bases and J gave up 7 bases, with 21 bases separating them. The CDR3 sequence is CASSRIRDSPGEQYF. CDR3 DNA sequence: TGTGCCAGCAGCCGTATAAGAGATTCGCCCGGGGAGCAGTACTTC.

A few counts support this clonotype. The rearrangement joins TRBV7-2 to TRBJ2-2; 8 nucleotides line up with TRBD2. Germline-derived CDR1 and CDR2 are SGHTA and FQGNSA. V lost 7 bases to trimming and J lost 4 bases; unmatched junction nucleotides: 11. The CDR3 extends over 16 amino acids. The CDR3 sequence is CASKISAGGGTGELFF. The CDR3, as DNA: TGTGCCAGCAAGATTAGTGCCGGGGGGGGCACCGGGGAGCTGTTTTTT.